The entry below describes one T cell receptor beta chain. The specificity of this receptor is unknown. Qualities for individual bases were not recorded, and no much larger clone is one base off. The data are from a study of cytomegalovirus exposure and HLA in healthy donors (dated by TCRdb to 2017 to 2019). A note on the overall study: According to a later analysis, the 110 or so validation repertoires were produced on the same platform as the roughly 600 repertoires of the first cohort. The study aimed to test whether cataloging public T cell receptors could reveal signatures of past pathogen exposure. High-throughput TCR immunosequencing, statistical association of individual TCRs with disease status, and machine learning were combined to predict cytomegalovirus infection status. Besides the first cohort of roughly 660 subjects, a separate validation cohort made up of around 120 different subjects was used.

Libraries came from the immunoSEQ multiplex PCR assay. As for how the authors treated the data: To diagnose cytomegalovirus status from the catalog of TCR beta chain sequences, a statistical classification framework was built. TCRdb re-hosts the immuneACCESS table, in-frame sequences only. Its copies lack some clones; in the studies checked, an unresolved V gene accounts for under half of them, and the cause for the rest is not known. V, J and clone size are those of that table, while D and trimming were read from the DNA. The sample yields approximately 200,000 clones; about 90% were counted once. The top ten hold about 2.7% of the sample. Donors formed part of the validation cohort, which comprised about 130 subjects and was distinct from the first cohort of under 750 subjects. General study outcomes and caveats: All 120 or so repertoires were used to score co-occurrence in the validation cohort in a later analysis, because that analysis had no HLA typing for the cohort. Most TCR sequences were seen in very few donors, while some public TCRs were found in many individuals. The classifier was reported to diagnose cytomegalovirus status with high specificity and sensitivity in both the original cohort and the validation cohort. The study listed over 150 TCR beta chains as associated with cytomegalovirus. In vitro tests confirmed that a few of the cytomegalovirus-associated TCR beta chains recognize cytomegalovirus antigens. The authors suggested that the approach could potentially be generalized to other disease states and immunological phenotypes. Of the cluster scores, approximately 94% were above 0 in a later analysis, which found that TCRs clustered in the first cohort also tended to co-occur in the approximately 120 validation repertoires.

The CDR3 has 16 amino acids, counting the end cysteine and phenylalanine. Kept here is only the CDR3 DNA, which spans 48 bases and is read in frame from base 1. The chain joins TRBV21-1 to TRBJ1-5; TRBD1, the D gene given by the table, was not confirmed from the DNA. TRBV21-1 is shown as a pseudogene. The sequence was collected from a woman under 30 in good health and CMV-seronegative. The sample consisted of PBMCs. Here the CDR3 is given as CASRISGTGYNQPQHF. The nucleotides are TGTGCCAGCAGGATTTCCGGGACAGGGTACAATCAGCCCCAGCATTTT.